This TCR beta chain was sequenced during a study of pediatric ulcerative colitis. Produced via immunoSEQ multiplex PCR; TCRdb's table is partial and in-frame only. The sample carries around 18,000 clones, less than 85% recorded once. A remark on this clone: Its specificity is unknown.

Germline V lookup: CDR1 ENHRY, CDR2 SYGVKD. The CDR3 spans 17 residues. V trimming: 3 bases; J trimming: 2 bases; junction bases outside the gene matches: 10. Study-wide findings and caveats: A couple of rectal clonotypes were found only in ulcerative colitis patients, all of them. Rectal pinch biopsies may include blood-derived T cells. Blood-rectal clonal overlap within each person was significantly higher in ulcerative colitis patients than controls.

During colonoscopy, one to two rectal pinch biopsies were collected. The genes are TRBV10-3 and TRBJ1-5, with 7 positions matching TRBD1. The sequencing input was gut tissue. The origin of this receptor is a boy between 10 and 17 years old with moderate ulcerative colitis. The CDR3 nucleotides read TGTGCCATCAGTGATCTTGGCGGGGACAGTGGCAATCAGCCCCAGCATTTT. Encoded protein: CAISDLGGDSGNQPQHF.